The 27 T cell receptor beta chains in this list originate from one sample, sequenced in a study of control samples from healthy donors and cancer patients. The data were produced by immunoSEQ multiplex PCR, yet TCRdb's version contains in-frame clones alone and is incomplete. The table shows about 160,000 clones, with around nine tenths occurring only once. What was sequenced was blood. All receptors derive from a young woman in good health.

This clone was picked up a small number of times. Germline and junction disagree at one end, which may indicate a read error. The J gene is TRBJ1-2, the V gene TRBV4-3; D may be TRBD1 (5 bases). The CDR3 is 14 amino acids. Per the germline V gene, CDR1 is LGHNA and CDR2 is YSLEER. CDR3 in DNA: TGCGCCAGCAGTCAAGAGGTCCTCCAGGACAGCTACACCTTC. This codes for CASSQEVLQDSYTF.

The J gene is TRBJ2-2, the V gene TRBV6-2 or TRBV6-3; 7 bases agree with TRBD1. The CDR3 extends over 16 amino acids. Germline V gene sequence: CDR1 MNHEY, CDR2 SVGEGT. V was clipped by 5 bases and J by 1 base; unmatched bases: 7. CDR3 protein: CASSPRQGLNTGELFF. CDR3 in DNA: TGTGCCAGCAGTCCCCGACAGGGTTTGAACACCGGGGAGCTGTTTTTT.

The rearrangement links TRBV10-1 to TRBJ2-7; the D gene is possibly TRBD1 (5 bases). The germline CDR1 and CDR2 sequences are WNHNN and SYGVQD (reference sequence). The CDR3 covers 17 residues. The germline V and J ends were trimmed by 0 bases and 3 bases, with 18 bases remaining between them. Here the CDR3 DNA reads TGCGCCAGCAGTGAGTCGTCAGGGATTAATGGCCACTACGAGCAGTACTTC. Encoded protein: CASSESSGINGHYEQYF.

The gene calls are TRBV4-1 and TRBJ2-1; no definite D call. With 3 bases removed from V and 7 bases from J, the gap between germline ends came to 7 bases. CDR1 is MGHRA and CDR2 is YSYEKL in the germline V gene. The CDR3 runs to 12 residues. CDR3 coding DNA: TGCGCCAGCAGCCACCCCAGGAATGAGCAGTTCTTC. Protein: CASSHPRNEQFF.

The chain has TRBV11-2 and TRBJ2-5, with D possibly being TRBD1 or TRBD2 (5 bases each). In germline, CDR1 is SGHAT, CDR2 FQNNGV. The V end lost 5 bases, the J end lost 1 base, and 23 bases lay between the germline ends. The CDR3 covers 18 residues. DNA of the CDR3: TGTGCCAGCAGCCCGGTTTCTGTGTGGGACGGGGCCCAAGAGACCCAGTACTTC. Its translation is CASSPVSVWDGAQETQYF. Full variable domain (rest looked up from reference TRBV11-2 and TRBJ2-5): EAGVAQSPRYKIIEKRQSVAFWCNPISGHATLYWYQQILGQGPKLLIQFQNNGVVDDSQLPKDRFSAERLKGVDSTLKIQPAKLEDSAVYLCASSPVSVWDGAQETQYFGPGTRLLVL.

The DNA of the CDR3 is TGTGCCAGCAGGGCGGGCGTAAGCTCCTACAATGAGCAGTTCTTC. Amino acids: CASRAGVSSYNEQFF. The V gene is TRBV28, the J gene TRBJ2-1; a weak D match, TRBD2 (5 bases). V was shortened by 6 bases and J by 0 bases, with 12 bases between the two germline ends. The CDR3 spans 15 residues. Germline V CDR1 and CDR2: MDHEN, SYDVKM.

This clone has just one count. DNA of the CDR3: TGCGCCAGCAGTTATCACCCGGGCCTTTCCCAGGCCACTGAAGCTTTCTTT. Protein sequence: CASSYHPGLSQATEAFF. The gene calls are TRBV4-1 and TRBJ1-1, with D hard to call. Trimming took 6 bases from V and 4 from J, leaving 24 bases between them. The germline gives CDR1 MGHRA, CDR2 YSYEKL. CDR3 size: 17 residues.

The chain combines TRBV4-1 with TRBJ1-1, with unresolved D. Germline V gene data show CDR1 as MGHRA and CDR2 as YSYEKL. Deletions cut 2 bases from V and 1 base from J, with 8 bases between. The CDR3 sequence is 14 residues long. The CDR3 sequence is CASSQYQENTEAFF. The CDR3 region has the DNA TGCGCCAGCAGCCAATATCAGGAGAACACTGAAGCTTTCTTT.

The chain links TRBV19 to TRBJ1-5; no definite D call. Germline CDR1 LNHDA, CDR2 SQIVND (reference sequence). Trimming removed 6 bases from V and 4 bases from J, with 10 bases in between. CDR3 length equals 13 residues. The CDR3 region is CASRYSHNQPQHF. For the CDR3, the DNA is TGTGCCAGTAGGTACAGCCATAATCAGCCCCAGCATTTT.

The chain links TRBV15 to TRBJ2-1; 9 bases line up with TRBD1. J was trimmed by 6 bases and V by 8 bases; bases with no gene match: 5. Per the germline V gene, CDR1 is LNHNV and CDR2 is YYDKDF (reference sequence). This CDR3 contains 13 residues. CDR3 sequence: CATSGTGSNEQFF. CDR3 in DNA: TGTGCCACCTCCGGGACAGGGAGCAATGAGCAGTTCTTC.

This chain links TRBV29-1 with TRBJ2-1, with a weak D call TRBD2 (7 bases). The V end was cut by 4 bases, the J end by 7 bases, with 14 bases between. The CDR3 extends over 13 amino acids. In germline, CDR1 is SQVTM, CDR2 ANQGSEA. The CDR3 region has the DNA TGCAGCGTTGCCGTACAGGGAGGGAATGAGCAGTTCTTC. Translation gives CSVAVQGGNEQFF.

The chain joins TRBV6-2 or TRBV6-3 to TRBJ2-3; D is unclear. The V gene's germline CDR1 is MNHEY and CDR2 SVGEGT. With 0 bases removed from V and 0 bases from J, the gap between germline ends came to 22 bases. The CDR3 is 20 amino acids. DNA of the CDR3: TGTGCCAGCAGTTACTCTCGGCTATCCGACCCAATACCTAGCACAGATACGCAGTATTTT. This sequence encodes CASSYSRLSDPIPSTDTQYF.

This clone was seen only once. The gene calls are TRBV12-5 and TRBJ2-7, with D tentatively TRBD1 (6 bases). Germline V CDR1 and CDR2: LGHNT, FRNRAP. V lost 9 bases to trimming and J lost 0 bases, with 12 bases between them. CDR3 length equals 13 residues. The CDR3 here is CASLDSNSYEQYF. DNA of the CDR3: TGTGCTAGCCTGGACAGCAACTCCTACGAGCAGTACTTC. Looking up the rest from reference TRBV12-5 and TRBJ2-7 gives the full variable domain: DARVTQTPRHKVTEMGQEVTMRCQPILGHNTVFWYRQTMMQGLELLAYFRNRAPLDDSGMPKDRFSAEMPDATLATLKIQPSEPRDSAVYFCASLDSNSYEQYFGPGTRLTVT.

The chain links TRBV4-1 to TRBJ1-2, with 7 bases lining up with TRBD1. Germline V lookup: CDR1 MGHRA, CDR2 YSYEKL. The CDR3 is 17 residues long. V shed 1 base and J 1 base; nucleotides not matched to a gene: 9. CDR3 coding DNA: TGCGCCAGCAGCCAAGGACAGGGTGAAGAGTTTAACTATGGCTACACCTTC. Its translation: CASSQGQGEEFNYGYTF.

The genes are TRBV4-2 and TRBJ2-1; D unresolved. CDR3 length: 13 residues. Germline-derived CDR1 and CDR2 are LGHNA and YNFKEQ. V was pared by 3 bases and J by 9 bases, with 12 bases between. CDR3 in amino acids: CASSQPGTPEQFF. CDR3 bases: TGTGCCAGCAGCCAGCCGGGTACACCTGAGCAGTTCTTC.

The CDR3 coding sequence is TGTGCCTGGAGTGAGGGACTAGCGGGGATGGGGGATACGCAGTATTTT. Translation: CAWSEGLAGMGDTQYF. This chain connects TRBV30 to TRBJ2-3; 13 positions match TRBD2. V was pared by 1 base and J by 6 bases, with 7 bases of the junction left unmatched. Germline V lookup: CDR1 GTSNPN, CDR2 SVGIG (reference sequence). This CDR3 has 16 amino acids.

The chain couples TRBV6-2 or TRBV6-3 to TRBJ1-2, with a tentative D call TRBD1 (5 bases). Germline assignment: CDR1 MNHEY and CDR2 SVGEGT. The CDR3 runs to 16 residues. Trimming took 0 bases from V and 3 from J, leaving 14 bases between them. CDR3 in DNA: TGTGCCAGCAGTTACTCGATGACGCAGGGCCACTATGGCTACACCTTC. Translated: CASSYSMTQGHYGYTF.

This chain connects TRBV6-1 to TRBJ1-1; D ambiguous. Trimming took off 2 bases at V and 0 bases at J, with 7 bases between the two ends. Germline V gene data show CDR1 as MNHNS and CDR2 as SASEGT. This CDR3 region has 14 residues. This chain's CDR3 is CASSESRLNTEAFF. For the CDR3, the DNA is TGTGCCAGCAGTGAATCTCGACTGAACACTGAAGCTTTCTTT.

The V and J genes are TRBV28 and TRBJ1-4; 9 bases match TRBD1. Germline CDR1 MDHEN, CDR2 SYDVKM. Losses at the gene ends were 2 bases for V and 6 bases for J; bases not matched to a gene: 7. The CDR3 is made up of 16 amino acids. The CDR3 spells CASSLQDRGHYEKLFF. The CDR3, as DNA: TGTGCCAGCAGTTTACAGGACAGGGGACACTATGAAAAACTGTTTTTT. Full variable domain (missing parts from reference TRBV28 and TRBJ1-4): DVKVTQSSRYLVKRTGEKVFLECVQDMDHENMFWYRQDPGLGLRLIYFSYDVKMKEKGDIPEGYSVSREKKERFSLILESASTNQTSMYLCASSLQDRGHYEKLFFGSGTQLSVL.

V and J are TRBV15 and TRBJ2-1; D not resolved. The V gene lost 0 bases and the J gene lost 5 bases, with 5 bases spanning the gap. Germline-derived CDR1 and CDR2 are LNHNV and YYDKDF (reference sequence). The CDR3 is 13 residues long. CDR3 sequence reads: CATSRDGDNEQFF. DNA of the CDR3: TGTGCCACCAGCAGAGATGGTGACAATGAGCAGTTCTTC. Full variable domain (outside the CDR3, taken from reference TRBV15 and TRBJ2-1): DAMVIQNPRYQVTQFGKPVTLSCSQTLNHNVMYWYQQKSSQAPKLLFHYYDKDFNNEADTPDNFQSRRPNTSFCFLDIRSPGLGDTAMYLCATSRDGDNEQFFGPGTRLTVL.

The rearrangement uses TRBV24-1 and TRBJ1-4; D gene uncertain. Germline CDR1 is KGHDR and CDR2 is SFDVKD. V was trimmed by 2 bases and J by 8 bases, leaving 8 bases between them. This CDR3 is built from 13 residues. The CDR3 nucleotides are TGTGCCACCAGTGATTGGTCCGGGGAAAAACTGTTTTTT. Protein sequence: CATSDWSGEKLFF.

This chain connects TRBV14 to TRBJ2-7; the D gene could be TRBD1 or TRBD2 (6 bases each). The V and J ends lost 4 bases and 3 bases respectively, with 13 bases between them. Germline V lookup: CDR1 SGHDN, CDR2 FVKESK. The CDR3 loop spans 14 amino acids. CDR3 protein: CASSRGGMGYEQYF. The CDR3, as DNA: TGTGCCAGCAGCCGAGGGGGGATGGGCTACGAGCAGTACTTC.

The genes are TRBV12-3 or TRBV12-4 and TRBJ1-2, with D uncertain. This CDR3 contains 11 residues. V was cut by 5 bases and J by 5 bases, with 6 bases left in between. The CDR3, as DNA: TGTGCCAGCAGTCGTCAGTATGGCTACACCTTC. Residues: CASSRQYGYTF.

The genes are TRBV11-2 and TRBJ2-7; D may be TRBD2 (7 bases). The CDR3 loop spans 15 amino acids. Looked up from germline, CDR1 is SGHAT and CDR2 is FQNNGV. The V end was cut by 5 bases, the J end by 5 bases, with 19 bases between. CDR3 residues: CASSLGGRESDEQYF. Here the CDR3 DNA reads TGTGCCAGCAGCCTAGGGGGGCGGGAGAGTGACGAGCAGTACTTC.

J is TRBJ2-1 and V is TRBV5-1, with 9 positions matching TRBD2. CDR1 is SGHRS, CDR2 YFSETQ, per germline. The CDR3 is made up of 16 amino acids. V lost 3 bases, J lost 2 bases, and 6 bases stayed unmatched. The CDR3 region is CASSWDAGGTYNEQFF. The CDR3 DNA reads as TGCGCCAGCAGCTGGGACGCGGGAGGGACCTACAATGAGCAGTTCTTC.

The chain has TRBV6-1 and TRBJ1-6, with D hard to call. Trimming took off 1 base at V and 6 bases at J, with 16 bases between the two ends. This CDR3 spans 17 amino acids. In germline, CDR1 is MNHNS, CDR2 SASEGT. CDR3 amino acids: CASSEEMFPRPNSPLHF. The CDR3 DNA reads as TGTGCCAGCAGTGAAGAAATGTTCCCCAGACCTAATTCACCCCTCCACTTT.

V usage is TRBV13 and J usage is TRBJ2-5, with TRBD2 matching over 10 bases. Germline CDR1 reads PRHDT; CDR2 reads FYEKMQ (reference sequence). This CDR3 contains 15 residues. The trim removed 8 bases at V and 3 bases at J, leaving 9 bases unmatched. Here the CDR3 DNA reads TGTGCCAGCTCCTCCCTACTAGCGGGAAAAGAGACCCAGTACTTC. Its protein is CASSSLLAGKETQYF.